One sample yielded the 15 T cell receptor beta chains listed below, sequenced in a study of T cell responses to AZD1222 COVID-19 vaccine. Clones were sequenced by immunoSEQ multiplex PCR, and TCRdb holds only the in-frame ones, with some missing. The table records approximately 150,000 clones, roughly 86% of them present only once. This sample comprised peripheral blood, obtained 28 days after the second dose of the MenACWY control vaccine. The source is an adult who received the MenACWY meningococcal vaccine as a control.

The chain employs TRBV9 and TRBJ2-2, with TRBD2 identical over 15 bases. CDR3 length: 17 residues. After removal of 4 bases from V and 6 bases from J, the junction contained 7 bases not matched to a gene. Germline loops: CDR1 SGDLS, CDR2 YYNGEE. This CDR3 is CASSTGTSGRWAGELFF. The CDR3 coding sequence is TGTGCCAGCAGCACCGGGACTAGCGGGAGGTGGGCCGGGGAGCTGTTTTTT.

CDR3 nucleotide sequence: TGTGCCAGCAGCAGGGCCGACCTACAAGAGACCCAGTACTTC. The encoded protein is CASSRADLQETQYF. This chain joins TRBV11-3 and TRBJ2-5; D unclear. The germline V gene has CDR1 SGHNT and CDR2 YENEEA. This CDR3 has 14 amino acids. The V end was cut by 5 bases, the J end by 2 bases, with 12 bases between.

This chain links TRBV20-1 with TRBJ2-4, with 11 bases lining up with TRBD2. The CDR3 runs to 16 residues. Germline assignment: CDR1 DFQATT and CDR2 SNEGSKA (reference sequence). V was pared by 3 bases and J by 2 bases, with 6 bases of the junction left unmatched. The CDR3 spells CSASYLAGGTKNIQYF. The CDR3 DNA is TGCAGTGCTAGTTACCTAGCGGGAGGCACCAAAAACATTCAGTACTTC.

This clone is a singleton in its sample. The chain employs TRBV7-2 and TRBJ1-1, with D hard to call. Trimming removed 2 bases at V and 3 bases at J, with 13 bases between. The V gene's germline CDR1 is SGHTA and CDR2 FQGNSA. The length of the CDR3 is 15 residues. The DNA for the CDR3 is TGTGCCAGCAGCTTAATCCGGGCCGGGGACACTGAAGCTTTCTTT. As protein: CASSLIRAGDTEAFF. The variable domain in full, completed from reference TRBV7-2 and TRBJ1-1, reads GAGVSQSPSNKVTEKGKDVELRCDPISGHTALYWYRQSLGQGLEFLIYFQGNSAPDKSGLPSDRFSAERTGGSVSTLTIQRTQQEDSAVYLCASSLIRAGDTEAFFGQGTRLTVV.

The CDR3 reads CASSPGWGSTDTQYF. Here the CDR3 DNA reads TGTGCCAGCAGCCCGGGGTGGGGCAGCACAGATACGCAGTATTTT. The V gene is TRBV7-9, the J gene TRBJ2-3; D is possibly TRBD1 or TRBD2 (5 bases each). Germline loops: CDR1 SEHNR, CDR2 FQNEAQ (reference sequence). This CDR3 contains 15 residues. V was trimmed by 5 bases and J by 0 bases, leaving 12 bases between them.

V usage is TRBV7-9 and J usage is TRBJ1-5; D is unclear. The germline CDR1 and CDR2 sequences are SEHNR and FQNEAQ (reference sequence). CDR3 length equals 13 residues. V was pared by 7 bases and J by 4 bases, with 11 bases between. The CDR3 reads CASTQSTNQPQHF. CDR3 sequence (DNA): TGTGCCAGCACCCAAAGTACGAATCAGCCCCAGCATTTT.

The V call is TRBV15, the J call TRBJ2-7, with 7 nucleotides matching TRBD1. V was clipped by 4 bases and J by 3 bases; unmatched bases: 6. Germline CDR1 is LNHNV and CDR2 is YYDKDF (reference sequence). The CDR3 length is 14 residues. The CDR3 reads CATSKHQGVYEQYF. CDR3 in DNA: TGTGCCACCAGCAAACATCAGGGGGTCTACGAGCAGTACTTC.

The gene calls are TRBV30 and TRBJ1-5; TRBD1 aligns across 8 bases. V lost 4 bases to trimming and J lost 2 bases; unmatched junction nucleotides: 4. CDR1 is GTSNPN and CDR2 is SVGIG in the germline V gene (reference sequence). The CDR3 has 14 amino acids. The CDR3 DNA sequence: TGTGCCTGGACCCAGGGGGCCGGCAATCAGCCCCAGCATTTT. This gives the protein CAWTQGAGNQPQHF.

The J gene is TRBJ1-1, the V gene TRBV5-1, with D unresolved. The CDR3 totals 14 residues. V shed 4 bases and J shed 1 base, with 11 bases lying between them. Germline CDR1 SGHRS, CDR2 YFSETQ. DNA for the CDR3: TGCGCCAGCAGCCCGTCTTCGGGGAACACTGAAGCTTTCTTT. Amino acid sequence: CASSPSSGNTEAFF.

The chain combines TRBV2 with TRBJ2-7, with D perhaps matching TRBD1 (5 bases). Germline CDR1 and CDR2: SNHLY and FYNNEI. The CDR3 runs to 13 residues. The V end was cut by 5 bases, the J end by 2 bases, with 10 bases between. CDR3 residues: CASSSRTTYEQYF. In nucleotides, the CDR3 is TGTGCCAGCAGTTCTAGGACAACCTACGAGCAGTACTTC.

This clone was found a few times. The chain couples TRBV4-1 to TRBJ1-4; 9 nucleotides align to TRBD1. This CDR3 spans 16 amino acids. The germline V gene has CDR1 MGHRA and CDR2 YSYEKL. After removal of 5 bases from V and 0 bases from J, the junction contained 4 bases not matched to a gene. CDR3 loop: CASSGRQGATNEKLFF. The CDR3 DNA sequence: TGCGCCAGCAGCGGCCGACAGGGGGCAACTAATGAAAAACTGTTTTTT.

V gene TRBV29-1 combines with J gene TRBJ2-1, with D unclear. With 2 bases removed from V and 8 bases from J, the gap between germline ends came to 19 bases. CDR1 and CDR2 from the germline V gene are SQVTM and ANQGSEA. CDR3 length equals 15 residues. The CDR3 nucleotides are TGCAGCGTTGAATGCCTCTACCCCCGCCCGGATGAGCAGTTCTTC. Protein sequence: CSVECLYPRPDEQFF.

This clone was seen only once. The V call is TRBV20-1, the J call TRBJ1-1; D is unclear. Germline CDR1 and CDR2: DFQATT and SNEGSKA (reference sequence). The CDR3 is 11 amino acids. Trimming cost V 6 bases and J 3 bases, with 8 bases left between them. CDR3 amino acids: CSASTYTEAFF. The CDR3 nucleotides are TGCAGTGCCTCGACGTACACTGAAGCTTTCTTT.

The chain combines TRBV2 with TRBJ1-1; 7 bases are a match to TRBD1. Germline CDR1 SNHLY, CDR2 FYNNEI. The CDR3 runs 12 residues. With V trimmed by 6 bases and J by 5 bases, 3 bases remained unmatched. The CDR3 loop reads CASSADRTEAFF. DNA for the CDR3: TGTGCCAGCAGCGCGGACAGGACTGAAGCTTTCTTT.

The chain joins TRBV4-3 to TRBJ1-6, with D unresolved. CDR1 LGHNA and CDR2 YSLEER come from the germline V gene. The CDR3 length is 16 residues. The ends were cut back, 1 base at V and 4 bases at J, with 11 bases in the middle. CDR3 nucleotides: TGCGCCAGCAGCCAAGTTCGGCTTTGGTATAATTCACCCCTCCACTTT. This encodes CASSQVRLWYNSPLHF.